This passage covers 24 T cell receptor beta chains from one sample sequenced in a study of T cells in tuberculosis. TCRdb keeps only in-frame clones here, not all; method: immunoSEQ multiplex PCR. The sample carries more than 9,000 clones, around 94% recorded once. The specimen was PBMCs. These receptors were obtained from an adult with tuberculosis.

The rearrangement links TRBV6-6 to TRBJ2-7, with D hard to call. Germline V gene sequence: CDR1 MNHNY, CDR2 SVGAGI (reference sequence). The CDR3 totals 12 residues. V dropped 5 bases and J dropped 1 base, with 6 bases sitting between them. In DNA form, the CDR3 reads TGTGCCAGCAGTCCCCTGTCCTACGAGCAGTACTTC. Translated, it gives CASSPLSYEQYF.

V is TRBV27 and J is TRBJ1-5; perhaps TRBD1 as D (5 bases). The ends were cut back, 2 bases at V and 7 bases at J, with 12 bases in the middle. The CDR3 consists of 14 residues. Germline values: CDR1 MNHEY, CDR2 SMNVEV (reference sequence). The CDR3 DNA reads TGTGCCAGCAGTTTAATCGGGGGGAGGCAGCCCCAGCATTTT. Translation: CASSLIGGRQPQHF.

The chain combines TRBV6-5 with TRBJ1-1; D uncertain. The length of the CDR3 is 13 residues. Germline V gives CDR1 MNHEY, CDR2 SVGAGI. The V and J ends lost 7 bases and 5 bases respectively, with 14 bases between them. The CDR3 sequence: CASTHGSTTEAFF. CDR3 DNA sequence: TGTGCCAGCACCCACGGGTCGACGACTGAAGCTTTCTTT.

The gene calls are TRBV10-3 and TRBJ1-5; no firm D call. This CDR3 spans 16 amino acids. Looked up from germline, CDR1 is ENHRY and CDR2 is SYGVKD. V lost 6 bases, J lost 3 bases, and 18 bases lay in between. The CDR3 sequence: CAIRAESSPTNQPQHF. CDR3 DNA sequence: TGTGCCATCAGGGCAGAATCCTCTCCCACCAATCAGCCCCAGCATTTT.

V usage is TRBV4-1 and J usage is TRBJ2-1; no firm D call. Per the germline V gene, CDR1 is MGHRA and CDR2 is YSYEKL. This CDR3 is 14 amino acids long. The V and J ends lost 0 bases and 6 bases respectively, with 9 bases between them. CDR3 nucleotide sequence: TGCGCCAGCAGCCAAGACGGTCCTATCAATGAGCAGTTCTTC. Its protein is CASSQDGPINEQFF.

The CDR3 spells CASSPTGGTQETQYF. For the CDR3, the DNA is TGTGCCAGCAGCCCCACAGGGGGCACCCAAGAGACCCAGTACTTC. J is TRBJ2-5 and V is TRBV6-6; 9 nucleotides align to TRBD1. The germline CDR1 and CDR2 sequences are MNHNY and SVGAGI (reference sequence). V gave up 6 bases and J gave up 1 base; unmatched junction bases: 6. There are 15 residues in the CDR3.

The gene calls are TRBV6-1 and TRBJ2-7; a possible D gene is TRBD1 (6 bases). V gave up 4 bases and J gave up 3 bases, with 10 bases separating them. Germline V gene sequence: CDR1 MNHNS, CDR2 SASEGT. The CDR3 has 13 residues. Written as DNA, the CDR3 is TGTGCCAGCAGTGTTGGGACAAACTACGAGCAGTACTTC. Protein sequence: CASSVGTNYEQYF.

The gene calls are TRBV11-2 and TRBJ1-1, with TRBD1 as a possible D gene (5 bases). Germline CDR1 reads SGHAT; CDR2 reads FQNNGV. This CDR3 region has 15 residues. Trimming left V 1 base short and J 0 bases short, with 9 bases between. Written as DNA, the CDR3 is TGTGCCAGCAGCTTAGGGCGGGGCTTGAACACTGAAGCTTTCTTT. This translates into CASSLGRGLNTEAFF.

The chain employs TRBV27 and TRBJ2-1; weak D call: TRBD1 (7 bases). Trimming pared 1 base from V and 3 bases from J, leaving 10 bases between. The CDR3 spans 15 residues. Germline CDR1 and CDR2: MNHEY and SMNVEV (reference sequence). The CDR3 is CASSLWGDSYNEQFF. As DNA, the CDR3 is TGTGCCAGCAGTTTATGGGGGGACAGCTACAATGAGCAGTTCTTC.

This chain connects TRBV30 to TRBJ1-4; the D is unclear. From germline, CDR1 is GTSNPN and CDR2 SVGIG (reference sequence). The CDR3 has 15 residues. Trimming took off 3 bases at V and 5 bases at J, with 16 bases between the two ends. The CDR3 spells CAWSFLGDSNEKLFF. Written as DNA, the CDR3 is TGTGCCTGGAGCTTCCTAGGCGATTCGAATGAAAAACTGTTTTTT.

The chain links TRBV19 to TRBJ2-7; D is possibly TRBD1 (5 bases). Germline V CDR1 and CDR2: LNHDA, SQIVND (reference sequence). Between the trimmed V and J ends, which lost 1 base and 5 bases, there was a span of 15 bases. The CDR3 totals 15 residues. CDR3 in amino acids: CASSIAREGLNEQYF. In DNA form, the CDR3 reads TGTGCCAGTAGTATAGCCAGGGAAGGGTTGAACGAGCAGTACTTC.

V usage is TRBV6-6 and J usage is TRBJ1-1, with D unclear. V was shortened by 2 bases and J by 1 base, with 5 bases between the two germline ends. CDR3 length: 13 residues. Germline CDR1 is MNHNY and CDR2 is SVGAGI (reference sequence). CDR3 bases: TGTGCCAGCAGTTACCAGAAGAACACTGAAGCTTTCTTT. Translated, it gives CASSYQKNTEAFF.

The count of this clone is one. This CDR3 is CASSLSKLAGVDEQYF. CDR3 in DNA: TGTGCCAGCAGTTTATCGAAACTAGCGGGCGTCGACGAGCAGTACTTC. This rearrangement joins TRBV27 to TRBJ2-7; 9 bases align to TRBD2. CDR3 length: 16 amino acids. CDR1 is MNHEY, CDR2 SMNVEV, per germline (reference sequence). After removal of 0 bases from V and 5 bases from J, the junction contained 8 bases not matched to a gene.

The chain links TRBV2 to TRBJ2-1, with no clear D. CDR3 length: 15 amino acids. CDR1 and CDR2 (germline): SNHLY, FYNNEI. Between the trimmed V and J ends, which lost 6 bases and 5 bases, there was a span of 17 bases. The CDR3 here is CASRKMAQLDNEQFF. CDR3 nucleotide sequence: TGTGCCAGCAGGAAGATGGCACAGCTGGACAATGAGCAGTTCTTC. Together with reference TRBV2 and TRBJ2-1, the CDR3 gives the full variable domain: EPEVTQTPSHQVTQMGQEVILRCVPISNHLYFYWYRQILGQKVEFLVSFYNNEISEKSEIFDDQFSVERPDGSNFTLKIRSTKLEDSAMYFCASRKMAQLDNEQFFGPGTRLTVL.

V gene TRBV7-8 combines with J gene TRBJ1-1; D gene uncertain. Germline V CDR1 and CDR2: SGHVS, FQNEAQ. The CDR3 loop spans 15 amino acids. Trimming took 3 bases from V and 0 from J, leaving 11 bases between them. The CDR3 is CASSLPVGVNTEAFF. The CDR3, as DNA: TGTGCCAGCAGCTTGCCCGTAGGAGTGAACACTGAAGCTTTCTTT.

The V and J genes are TRBV7-9 and TRBJ1-1; maybe TRBD1 (6 bases). CDR1 SEHNR and CDR2 FQNEAQ come from the germline V gene (reference sequence). Trimming shortened V by 4 bases and J by 6 bases, and 12 bases separated the two germline ends. CDR3 length: 13 amino acids. The CDR3: CASSSRRGSEAFF. The CDR3 nucleotides read TGTGCCAGCAGCTCCCGCAGGGGTTCTGAAGCTTTCTTT.

The rearrangement uses TRBV2 and TRBJ1-6; 10 bases match TRBD1. The CDR3 consists of 16 residues. Looked up from germline, CDR1 is SNHLY and CDR2 is FYNNEI. Trimming took 3 bases from V and 5 from J; bases not matched to a gene: 4. The CDR3 nucleotides are TGTGCCAGCAGTGACACCGGGACAGGGGATAATTCACCCCTCCACTTT. As protein: CASSDTGTGDNSPLHF.

The chain combines TRBV15 with TRBJ2-7, with D hard to call. Trimming cost V 1 base and J 3 bases, with 7 bases left between them. The CDR3 has 13 amino acids. The germline V gene encodes CDR1 LNHNV and CDR2 YYDKDF (reference sequence). The CDR3 coding sequence is TGTGCCACCAGCAGAGTAAATCTCTACGAGCAGTACTTC. Amino acid sequence: CATSRVNLYEQYF. The full variable domain, in which reference TRBV15 and TRBJ2-7 provide the parts outside the CDR3, is DAMVIQNPRYQVTQFGKPVTLSCSQTLNHNVMYWYQQKSSQAPKLLFHYYDKDFNNEADTPDNFQSRRPNTSFCFLDIRSPGLGDTAMYLCATSRVNLYEQYFGPGTRLTVT.

The J gene is TRBJ1-2, the V gene TRBV13; D is unclear. The ends were cut back, 0 bases at V and 14 bases at J, with 10 bases in the middle. Germline V gene lookup returns CDR1 PRHDT and CDR2 FYEKMQ (reference sequence). The CDR3 loop spans 11 amino acids. CDR3 residues: CASSLGERRTF. In nucleotides, the CDR3 is TGTGCCAGCAGCTTAGGGGAGAGGAGGACCTTC.

Only one count was recorded for this clone. This rearrangement joins TRBV5-1 to TRBJ1-5; 7 nucleotides match TRBD1. The germline V gene has CDR1 SGHRS and CDR2 YFSETQ. CDR3 length: 15 residues. V was clipped by 0 bases and J by 3 bases; unmatched bases: 3. Here the CDR3 reads CASSLAGQLNQPQHF. CDR3 DNA sequence: TGCGCCAGCAGCTTGGCGGGACAGCTCAATCAGCCCCAGCATTTT.

The chain joins TRBV25-1 to TRBJ1-2, with TRBD1 identical over 10 bases. In germline, CDR1 is MGHDK, CDR2 SYGVNS. The CDR3 loop spans 15 amino acids. After removal of 2 bases from V and 6 bases from J, the junction contained 6 bases not matched to a gene. In DNA, the CDR3 is TGTGCCAGCAGTGAAGACTATGGGACAGGGGATGGCTACACCTTC. The encoded protein is CASSEDYGTGDGYTF.

V is TRBV10-2 and J is TRBJ1-1; D perhaps matches TRBD1 (5 bases). The germline V gene encodes CDR1 WSHSY and CDR2 SAAADI. The CDR3 length is 13 residues. V was shortened by 7 bases and J by 4 bases, with 13 bases between the two germline ends. The CDR3 is CASILGDGTEAFF. In nucleotides, the CDR3 is TGCGCCAGCATCCTAGGGGATGGCACTGAAGCTTTCTTT.

J is TRBJ2-5 and V is TRBV2, with D unresolved. Germline loops: CDR1 SNHLY, CDR2 FYNNEI. V was pared by 3 bases and J by 13 bases, with 15 bases between. The CDR3 runs 12 residues. CDR3 bases: TGTGCCAGCAGTGATACGCAGGCCCAAGGGTACTTC. Translation: CASSDTQAQGYF.

The chain recombines TRBV6-5 with TRBJ2-7; 9 bases are shared with TRBD1. The CDR3 sequence is 13 residues long. The ends lost 5 bases at V and 5 bases at J; junction bases unmatched: 4. Germline V gene data show CDR1 as MNHEY and CDR2 as SVGAGI. The CDR3: CASSRGTGHEQYF. The CDR3 DNA reads TGTGCCAGCAGTCGCGGGACAGGGCACGAGCAGTACTTC.